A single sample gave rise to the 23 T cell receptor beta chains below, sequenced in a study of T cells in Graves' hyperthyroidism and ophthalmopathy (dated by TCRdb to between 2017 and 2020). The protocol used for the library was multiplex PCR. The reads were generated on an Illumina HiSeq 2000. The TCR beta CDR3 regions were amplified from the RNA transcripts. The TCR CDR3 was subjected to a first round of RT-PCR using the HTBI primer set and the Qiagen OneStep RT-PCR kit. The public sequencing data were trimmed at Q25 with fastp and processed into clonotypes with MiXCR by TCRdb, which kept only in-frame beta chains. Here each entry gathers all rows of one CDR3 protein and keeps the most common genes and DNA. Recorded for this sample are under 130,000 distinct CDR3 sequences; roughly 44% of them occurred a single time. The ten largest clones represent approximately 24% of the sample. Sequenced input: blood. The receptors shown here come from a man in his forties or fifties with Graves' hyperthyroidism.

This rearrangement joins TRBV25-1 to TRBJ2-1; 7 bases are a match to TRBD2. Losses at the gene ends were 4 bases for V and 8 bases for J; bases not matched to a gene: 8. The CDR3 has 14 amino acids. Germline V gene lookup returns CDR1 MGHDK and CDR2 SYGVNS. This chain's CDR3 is CASSARRLAYEQFF. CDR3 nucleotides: TGTGCCAGCAGTGCTAGAAGACTAGCCTATGAGCAGTTCTTC.

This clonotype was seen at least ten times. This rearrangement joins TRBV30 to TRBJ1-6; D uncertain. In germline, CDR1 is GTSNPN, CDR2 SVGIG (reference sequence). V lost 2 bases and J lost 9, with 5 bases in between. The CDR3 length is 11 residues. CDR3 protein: CAWSSSSPLHF. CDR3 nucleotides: TGTGCCTGGAGTTCTTCTTCACCCCTCCACTTT. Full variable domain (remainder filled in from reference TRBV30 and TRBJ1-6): SQTIHQWPATLVQPVGSPLSLECTVEGTSNPNLYWYRQAAGRGLQLLFYSVGIGQISSEVPQNLSASRPQDRQFILSSKKLLLSDSGFYLCAWSSSSPLHFGNGTRLTVT.

The CDR3 protein is CASSGQGEVPGYTF. In nucleotides, the CDR3 is TGTGCCAGCAGCGGACAGGGTGAAGTTCCTGGCTACACCTTC. The gene calls are TRBV25-1 and TRBJ1-2, with 8 nucleotides matching TRBD1. CDR3 length equals 14 residues. Losses at the gene ends were 6 bases for V and 7 bases for J; bases not matched to a gene: 10. Looked up from germline, CDR1 is MGHDK and CDR2 is SYGVNS.

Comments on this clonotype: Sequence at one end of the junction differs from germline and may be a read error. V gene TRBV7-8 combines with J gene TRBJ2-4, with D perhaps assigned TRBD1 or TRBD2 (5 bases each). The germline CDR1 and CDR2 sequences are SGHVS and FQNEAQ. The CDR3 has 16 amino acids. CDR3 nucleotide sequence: TGTGTCAGCAGCTACGGGGAACTGGGGCCCAAAAACATTCAGTACTTC. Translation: CVSSYGELGPKNIQYF.

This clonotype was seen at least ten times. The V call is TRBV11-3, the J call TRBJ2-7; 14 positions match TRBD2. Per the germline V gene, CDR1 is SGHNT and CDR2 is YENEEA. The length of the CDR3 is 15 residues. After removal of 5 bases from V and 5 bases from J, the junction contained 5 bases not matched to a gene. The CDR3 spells CASSAGTSGSHEQYF. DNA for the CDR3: TGTGCCAGCAGCGCCGGGACTAGCGGGAGTCACGAGCAGTACTTC.

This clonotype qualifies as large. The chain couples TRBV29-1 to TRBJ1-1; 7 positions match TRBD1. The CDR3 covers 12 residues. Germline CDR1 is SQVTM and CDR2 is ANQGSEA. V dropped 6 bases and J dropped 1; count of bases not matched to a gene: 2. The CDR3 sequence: CSVWTGNTEAFF. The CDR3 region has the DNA TGCAGCGTCTGGACAGGGAACACTGAAGCTTTCTTT.

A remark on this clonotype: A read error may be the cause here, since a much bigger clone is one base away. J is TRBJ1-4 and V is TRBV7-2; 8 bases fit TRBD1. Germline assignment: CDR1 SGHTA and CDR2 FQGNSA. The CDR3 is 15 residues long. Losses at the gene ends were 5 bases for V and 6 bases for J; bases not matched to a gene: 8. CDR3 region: CASSPGTGGDEKLFF. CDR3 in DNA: TGTGCCAGCAGCCCCGGGACAGGAGGGGATGAAAAACTGTTTTTT.

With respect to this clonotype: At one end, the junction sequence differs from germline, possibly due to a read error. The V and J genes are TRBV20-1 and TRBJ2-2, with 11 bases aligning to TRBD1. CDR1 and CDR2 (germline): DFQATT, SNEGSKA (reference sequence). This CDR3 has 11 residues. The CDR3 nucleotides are TGCAGTGCTAGGGGGACAGGGGGGCTGTTTTTT. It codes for CSARGTGGLFF.

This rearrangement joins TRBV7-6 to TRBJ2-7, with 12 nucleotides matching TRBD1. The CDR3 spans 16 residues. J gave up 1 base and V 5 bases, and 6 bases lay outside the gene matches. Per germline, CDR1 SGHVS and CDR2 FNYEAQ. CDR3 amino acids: CASSNRDRGLSYEQYV. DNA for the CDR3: TGTGCCAGCAGCAACCGGGACAGGGGGCTGTCCTACGAGCAGTACGTC.

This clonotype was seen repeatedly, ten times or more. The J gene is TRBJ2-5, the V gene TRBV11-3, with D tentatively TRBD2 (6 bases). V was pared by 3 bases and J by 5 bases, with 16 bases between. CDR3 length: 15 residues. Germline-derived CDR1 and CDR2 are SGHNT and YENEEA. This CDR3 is CASSFRDLWGETQYF. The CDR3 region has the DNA TGTGCCAGCAGCTTCCGGGACTTGTGGGGGGAGACCCAGTACTTC.

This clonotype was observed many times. The CDR3 DNA follows: TGTGCCAGCAGCTTGGGAGCCCCTTGGGGTGACGAGCAGTACTTC. Its translation: CASSLGAPWGDEQYF. The chain couples TRBV5-4 to TRBJ2-7; D is uncertain. V gave up 0 bases and J gave up 5 bases, with 15 bases separating them. The CDR3 is 15 residues long. Germline assignment: CDR1 SGHNT and CDR2 YYREEE (reference sequence).

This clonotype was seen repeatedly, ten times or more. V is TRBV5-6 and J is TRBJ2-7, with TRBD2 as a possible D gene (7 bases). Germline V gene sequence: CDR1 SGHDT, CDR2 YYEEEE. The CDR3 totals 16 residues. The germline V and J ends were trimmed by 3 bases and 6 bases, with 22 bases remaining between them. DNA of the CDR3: TGTGCCAGCAGCTCCTGGGGGGGCGGATTGAGTCGCGAGCAGTACTTC. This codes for CASSSWGGGLSREQYF.

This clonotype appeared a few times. CDR3 sequence reads: CASRRVYGYTF. For the CDR3, the DNA is TGTGCCAGCAGGAGGGTCTATGGCTACACCTTC. The chain couples TRBV2 to TRBJ1-2; D gene ambiguous. The CDR3 covers 11 residues. Germline CDR1 is SNHLY and CDR2 is FYNNEI. V lost 6 bases to trimming and J lost 4 bases, with 6 bases between them.

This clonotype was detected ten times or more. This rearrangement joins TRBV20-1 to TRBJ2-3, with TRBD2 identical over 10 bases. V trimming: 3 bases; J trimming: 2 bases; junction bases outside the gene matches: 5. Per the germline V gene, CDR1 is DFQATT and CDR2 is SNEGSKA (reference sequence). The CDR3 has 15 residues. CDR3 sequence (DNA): TGCAGTGCTAGGTCAGCGGGGGGGCCCACAGATACGCAGTATTTT. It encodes CSARSAGGPTDTQYF.

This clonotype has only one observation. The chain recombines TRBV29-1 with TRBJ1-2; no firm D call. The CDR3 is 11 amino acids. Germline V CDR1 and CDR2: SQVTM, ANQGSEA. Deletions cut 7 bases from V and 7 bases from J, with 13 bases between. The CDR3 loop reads CSALVEGGYTF. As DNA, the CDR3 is TGCAGCGCCCTAGTGGAGGGTGGCTACACCTTC.

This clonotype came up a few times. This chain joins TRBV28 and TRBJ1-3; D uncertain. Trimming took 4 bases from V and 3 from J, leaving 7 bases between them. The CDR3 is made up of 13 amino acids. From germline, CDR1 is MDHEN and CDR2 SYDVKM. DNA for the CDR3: TGTGCCAGCAGTTCCCACCTTGGAAACACCATATATTTT. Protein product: CASSSHLGNTIYF.

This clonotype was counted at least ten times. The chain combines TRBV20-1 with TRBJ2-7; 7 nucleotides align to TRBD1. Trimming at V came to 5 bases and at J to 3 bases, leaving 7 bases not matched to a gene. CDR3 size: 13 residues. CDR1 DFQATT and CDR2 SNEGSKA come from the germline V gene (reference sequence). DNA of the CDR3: TGCAGTGCTCGGACAGGAAGAAGCTACGAGCAGTACTTC. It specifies CSARTGRSYEQYF.

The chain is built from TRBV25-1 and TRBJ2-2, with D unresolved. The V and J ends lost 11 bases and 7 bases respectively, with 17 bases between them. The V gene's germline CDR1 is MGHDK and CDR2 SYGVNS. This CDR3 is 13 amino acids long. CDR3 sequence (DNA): TGTGCCTGGAGTGTACTATCTATCGGGGAGCTGTTTTTT. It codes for CAWSVLSIGELFF.

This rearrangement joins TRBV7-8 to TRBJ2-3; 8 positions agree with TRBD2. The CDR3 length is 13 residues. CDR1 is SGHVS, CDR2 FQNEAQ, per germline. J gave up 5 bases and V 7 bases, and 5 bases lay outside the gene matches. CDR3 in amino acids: CASTPAGVDTQYF. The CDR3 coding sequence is TGTGCCAGCACCCCAGCGGGAGTAGATACGCAGTATTTT.

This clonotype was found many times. CDR3 residues: CAIRAGSTDTQYF. The CDR3, as DNA: TGTGCCATCCGGGCGGGGAGCACAGATACGCAGTATTTT. V and J are TRBV10-3 and TRBJ2-3, with a weak D call TRBD2 (6 bases). With 8 bases removed from V and 0 bases from J, the gap between germline ends came to 9 bases. Germline CDR1 and CDR2: ENHRY and SYGVKD. The CDR3 has 13 residues.

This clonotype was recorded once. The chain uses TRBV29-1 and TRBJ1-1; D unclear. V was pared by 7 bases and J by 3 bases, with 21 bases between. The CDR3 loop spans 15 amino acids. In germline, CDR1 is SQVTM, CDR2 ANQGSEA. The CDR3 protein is CSAVLWAAMDTEAFF. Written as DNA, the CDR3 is TGCAGCGCTGTCTTATGGGCGGCTATGGACACTGAAGCTTTCTTT.

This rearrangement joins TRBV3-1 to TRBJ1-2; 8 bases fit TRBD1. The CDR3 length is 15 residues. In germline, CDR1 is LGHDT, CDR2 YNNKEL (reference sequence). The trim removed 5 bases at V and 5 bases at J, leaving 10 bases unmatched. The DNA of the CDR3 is TGTGCCAGCAGCTACACGACAGGGGCGGATTATGGCTACACCTTC. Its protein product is CASSYTTGADYGYTF.

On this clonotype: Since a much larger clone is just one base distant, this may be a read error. CDR3 residues: CASSCGWKGSNEKLFF. The CDR3 DNA follows: TGTGCCAGCAGTTGCGGCTGGAAGGGGTCTAATGAAAAACTGTTTTTT. This chain connects TRBV6-5 to TRBJ1-4, with a weak D call TRBD1 (5 bases). V was pared by 4 bases and J by 3 bases, with 15 bases between. Looked up from germline, CDR1 is MNHEY and CDR2 is SVGAGI. The CDR3 is 16 amino acids.